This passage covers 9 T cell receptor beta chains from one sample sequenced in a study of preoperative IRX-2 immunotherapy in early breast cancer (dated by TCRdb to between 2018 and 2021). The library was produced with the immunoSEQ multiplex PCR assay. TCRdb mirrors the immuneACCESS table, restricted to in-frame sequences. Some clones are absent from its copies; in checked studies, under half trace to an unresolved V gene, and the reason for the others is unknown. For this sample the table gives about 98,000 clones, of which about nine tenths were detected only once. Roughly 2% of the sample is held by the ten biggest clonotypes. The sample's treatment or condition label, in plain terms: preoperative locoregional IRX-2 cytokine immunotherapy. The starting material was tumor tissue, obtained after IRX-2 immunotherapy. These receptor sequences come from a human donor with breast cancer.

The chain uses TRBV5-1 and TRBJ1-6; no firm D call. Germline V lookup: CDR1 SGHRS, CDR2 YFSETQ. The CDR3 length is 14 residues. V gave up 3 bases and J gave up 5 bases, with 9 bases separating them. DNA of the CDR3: TGCGCCAGCAGCTCAGCGGATAATAATTCACCCCTCCACTTT. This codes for CASSSADNNSPLHF.

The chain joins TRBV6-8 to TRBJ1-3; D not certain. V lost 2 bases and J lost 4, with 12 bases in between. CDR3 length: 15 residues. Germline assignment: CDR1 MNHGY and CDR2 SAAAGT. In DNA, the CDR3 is TGTGCCAGCAGTTACCTAGTTGGCGACGGAAACACCATATATTTT. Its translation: CASSYLVGDGNTIYF.

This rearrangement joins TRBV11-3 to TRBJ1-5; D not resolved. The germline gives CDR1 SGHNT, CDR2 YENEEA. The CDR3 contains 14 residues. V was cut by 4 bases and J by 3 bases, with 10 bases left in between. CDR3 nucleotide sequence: TGTGCCAGCAGCTCTCAGGAGTACAATCAGCCCCAGCATTTT. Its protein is CASSSQEYNQPQHF.

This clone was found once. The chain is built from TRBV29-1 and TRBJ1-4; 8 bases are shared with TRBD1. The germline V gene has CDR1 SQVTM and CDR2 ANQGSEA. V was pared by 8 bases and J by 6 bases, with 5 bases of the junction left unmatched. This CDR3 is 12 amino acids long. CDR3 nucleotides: TGCAGCTTTACAGGGGGAGATGAAAAACTGTTTTTT. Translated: CSFTGGDEKLFF.

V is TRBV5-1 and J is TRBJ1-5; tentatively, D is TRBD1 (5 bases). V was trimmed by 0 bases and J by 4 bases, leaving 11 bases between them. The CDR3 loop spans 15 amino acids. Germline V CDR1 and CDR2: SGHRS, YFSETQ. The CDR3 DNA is TGCGCCAGCAGCTTGGAAGGGACGGATAATCAGCCCCAGCATTTT. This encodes CASSLEGTDNQPQHF. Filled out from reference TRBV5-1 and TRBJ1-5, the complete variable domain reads KAGVTQTPRYLIKTRGQQVTLSCSPISGHRSVSWYQQTPGQGLQFLFEYFSETQRNKGNFPGRFSGRQFSNSRSEMNVSTLELGDSALYLCASSLEGTDNQPQHFGDGTRLSIL.

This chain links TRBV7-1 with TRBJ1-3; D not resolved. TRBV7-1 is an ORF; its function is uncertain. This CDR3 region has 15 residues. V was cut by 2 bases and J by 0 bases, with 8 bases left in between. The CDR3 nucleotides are TGTGCCAGCAGCTCAAACCCCTTCTCTGGAAACACCATATATTTT. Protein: CASSSNPFSGNTIYF.

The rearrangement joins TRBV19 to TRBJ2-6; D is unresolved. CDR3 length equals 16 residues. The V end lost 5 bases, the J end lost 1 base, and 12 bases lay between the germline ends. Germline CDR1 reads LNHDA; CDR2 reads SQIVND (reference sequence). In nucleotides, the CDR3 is TGTGCCAGTAGTGACGGCGCTGAGTCTGGGGCCAACGTCCTGACTTTC. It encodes CASSDGAESGANVLTF.

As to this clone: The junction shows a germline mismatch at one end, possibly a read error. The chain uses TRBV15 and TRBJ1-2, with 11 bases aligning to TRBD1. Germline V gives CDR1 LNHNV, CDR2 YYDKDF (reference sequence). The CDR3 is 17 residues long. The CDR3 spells CATSRWTGGWDNYGYTF. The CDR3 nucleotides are TGTGCCACTAGCAGATGGACAGGGGGCTGGGATAACTATGGCTACACCTTC.

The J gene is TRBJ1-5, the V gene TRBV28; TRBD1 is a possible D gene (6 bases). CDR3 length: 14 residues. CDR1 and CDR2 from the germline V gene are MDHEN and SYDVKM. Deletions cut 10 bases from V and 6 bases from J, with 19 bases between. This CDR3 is CAIQPRGATQPQHF. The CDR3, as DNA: TGTGCCATACAACCTCGGGGGGCGACTCAGCCCCAGCATTTT.